The TCR beta chain described here comes from a study of cytomegalovirus exposure and HLA in healthy donors. Comments on this clone: The antigen remains unidentified.

PCR amplification relied on 60 Vbeta primers (plus 13 Jbeta primers). TCRdb keeps only in-frame clones here, not all; method: immunoSEQ multiplex PCR. Seen here are 150,000 to 200,000 clones, roughly 79% observed once, and the top ten hold about 1.6%. Study conclusions and caveats: Immune exposure information comprised only CMV serostatus. It was in a later analysis that TCR association rates were seen to vary by HLA locus, highest for DRB1 and lowest for HLA-C.

Germline assignment: CDR1 SGHRS and CDR2 YFSETQ. Trimming cost V 0 bases and J 2 bases, with 14 bases left between them. The CDR3 spans 17 residues. This TCR was sampled from a man between 40 and 49 years old in good health and CMV-seronegative. The gene calls are TRBV5-1 and TRBJ1-4; tentative D call: TRBD1 (6 bases). Sample: PBMCs. The DNA for the CDR3 is TGCGCCAGCAGCTTGGACGGCAGGGGTATGACTAATGAAAAACTGTTTTTT. Amino acids: CASSLDGRGMTNEKLFF.